Presented here are 5 T cell receptor beta chains from one specimen sequenced in a study of shared clonotypes between healthy human individuals (dated by TCRdb to the early 2020s). The library was made by the immunoSEQ multiplex PCR assay. TCRdb carries this immuneACCESS record with in-frame sequences only. Its versions omit some clonotypes, under half of them owing to an unresolved V gene in the studies checked, with the rest unexplained. A total of about 2 million clones appear in this sample, 85% to 95% of them only once. Jointly, the top ten make up 0.1% to 0.15% of the sample. Sequenced input: naive CD4+ T cells sorted from blood. The meaning of the sample's cell subset or site label: CD45RA+ positively selected. Every receptor here comes from a man aged 18 to 30 in good health.

The chain links TRBV2 to TRBJ2-5; TRBD2 matches at 9 bases. Losses at the gene ends were 1 base for V and 1 base for J; bases not matched to a gene: 1. Germline lookup yields CDR1 SNHLY and CDR2 FYNNEI. There are 15 residues in the CDR3. The CDR3 loop reads CASSEVRGGQETQYF. For the CDR3, the DNA is TGTGCCAGCAGTGAAGTGCGGGGGGGCCAAGAGACCCAGTACTTC.

V gene TRBV27 combines with J gene TRBJ1-1, with 7 bases lining up with TRBD1. The length of the CDR3 is 12 residues. Germline V lookup: CDR1 MNHEY, CDR2 SMNVEV (reference sequence). The J segment lost 12 bases and the V segment lost 5 bases, leaving 9 bases of the junction unmatched. The CDR3 bases are TGTGCCAGCAGTCCGAACAGGGGATACCCTTTCTTT. Amino acids: CASSPNRGYPFF.

The sample holds one count of this clone. The rearrangement uses TRBV6-5 and TRBJ2-7, with D possibly being TRBD1 or TRBD2 (6 bases each). In germline, CDR1 is MNHEY, CDR2 SVGAGI. V was cut by 6 bases and J by 2 bases, with 14 bases left in between. The CDR3 consists of 14 residues. The CDR3 DNA follows: TGTGCCAGCAGCCGCGGGACAAAGGCCTACGAGCAGTACTTC. The encoded protein is CASSRGTKAYEQYF.

This chain connects TRBV28 to TRBJ2-7; possibly TRBD1 for D (5 bases). This CDR3 contains 13 residues. CDR1 and CDR2 from the germline V gene are MDHEN and SYDVKM. Trimming took off 3 bases at V and 3 bases at J, with 9 bases between the two ends. This chain's CDR3 is CASSLGQIYEQYF. As DNA, the CDR3 is TGTGCCAGCAGTTTGGGGCAGATCTACGAGCAGTACTTC.

V is TRBV25-1 and J is TRBJ2-2; 7 positions agree with TRBD1. The V and J ends lost 6 bases and 2 bases, in that order; junction bases with no gene match: 15. CDR1 and CDR2 from the germline V gene are MGHDK and SYGVNS. The CDR3 extends over 18 amino acids. CDR3 loop: CASRDWPRQGQNTGELFF. CDR3 in DNA: TGTGCCAGCAGAGACTGGCCGCGACAGGGTCAAAACACCGGGGAGCTGTTTTTT. Filled out from reference TRBV25-1 and TRBJ2-2, the complete variable domain reads EADIYQTPRYLVIGTGKKITLECSQTMGHDKMYWYQQDPGMELHLIHYSYGVNSTEKGDLSSESTVSRIRTEHFPLTLESARPSHTSQYLCASRDWPRQGQNTGELFFGEGSRLTVL.